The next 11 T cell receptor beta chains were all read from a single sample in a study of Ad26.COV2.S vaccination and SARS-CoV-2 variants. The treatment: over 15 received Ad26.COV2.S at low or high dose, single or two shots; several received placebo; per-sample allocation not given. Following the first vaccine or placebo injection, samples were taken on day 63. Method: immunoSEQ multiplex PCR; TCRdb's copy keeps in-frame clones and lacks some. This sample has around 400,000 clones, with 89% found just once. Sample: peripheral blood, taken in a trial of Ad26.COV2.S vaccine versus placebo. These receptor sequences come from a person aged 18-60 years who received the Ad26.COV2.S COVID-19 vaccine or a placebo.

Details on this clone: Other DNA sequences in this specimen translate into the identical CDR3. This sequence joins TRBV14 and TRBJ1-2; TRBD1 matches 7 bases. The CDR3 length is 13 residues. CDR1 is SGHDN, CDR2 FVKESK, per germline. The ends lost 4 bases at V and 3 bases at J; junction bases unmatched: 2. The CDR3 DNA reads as TGTGCCAGCAGCCGGGACAGATACTATGGCTACACCTTC. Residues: CASSRDRYYGYTF.

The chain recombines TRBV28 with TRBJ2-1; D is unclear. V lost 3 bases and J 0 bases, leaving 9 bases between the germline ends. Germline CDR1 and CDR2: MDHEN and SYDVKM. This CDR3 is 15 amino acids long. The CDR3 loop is CASSFARSSYNEQFF. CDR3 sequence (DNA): TGTGCCAGCAGTTTCGCGAGGAGCTCCTACAATGAGCAGTTCTTC.

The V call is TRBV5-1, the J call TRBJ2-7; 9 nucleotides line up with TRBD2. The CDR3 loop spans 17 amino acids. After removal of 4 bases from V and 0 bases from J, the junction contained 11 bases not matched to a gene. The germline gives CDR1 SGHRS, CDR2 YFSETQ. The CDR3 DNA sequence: TGCGCCAGCAGCCCCGAGACTAGCGGTTATAGCTCCTACGAGCAGTACTTC. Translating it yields CASSPETSGYSSYEQYF.

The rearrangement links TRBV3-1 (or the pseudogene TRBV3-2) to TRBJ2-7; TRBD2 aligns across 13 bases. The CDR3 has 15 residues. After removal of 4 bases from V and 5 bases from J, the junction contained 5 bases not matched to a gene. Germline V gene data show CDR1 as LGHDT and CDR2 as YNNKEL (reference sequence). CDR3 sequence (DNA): TGTGCCAGCAGCCCGGGACTAGCGGGAATCGACGAGCAGTACTTC. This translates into CASSPGLAGIDEQYF.

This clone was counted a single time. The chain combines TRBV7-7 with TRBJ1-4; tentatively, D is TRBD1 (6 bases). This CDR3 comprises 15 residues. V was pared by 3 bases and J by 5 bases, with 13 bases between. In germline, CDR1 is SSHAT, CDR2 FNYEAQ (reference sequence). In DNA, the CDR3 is TGTGCCAGCAGCTTGACAGGAGGAATAAATGAAAAACTGTTTTTT. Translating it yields CASSLTGGINEKLFF.

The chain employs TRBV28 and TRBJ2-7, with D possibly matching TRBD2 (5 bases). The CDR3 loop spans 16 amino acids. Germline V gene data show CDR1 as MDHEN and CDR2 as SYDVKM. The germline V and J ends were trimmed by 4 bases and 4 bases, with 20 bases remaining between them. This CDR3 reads CASSSLPARVSYEQYF. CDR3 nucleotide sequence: TGTGCCAGCAGTTCCCTCCCCGCGAGGGTTTCGTACGAGCAGTACTTC.

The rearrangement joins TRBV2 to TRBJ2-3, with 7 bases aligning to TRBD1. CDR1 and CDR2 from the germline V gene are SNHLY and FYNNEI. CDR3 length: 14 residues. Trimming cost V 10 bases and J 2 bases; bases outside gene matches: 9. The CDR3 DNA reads TGTGCCACCCGACAGGGATCGTCCACAGATACGCAGTATTTT. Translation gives CATRQGSSTDTQYF.

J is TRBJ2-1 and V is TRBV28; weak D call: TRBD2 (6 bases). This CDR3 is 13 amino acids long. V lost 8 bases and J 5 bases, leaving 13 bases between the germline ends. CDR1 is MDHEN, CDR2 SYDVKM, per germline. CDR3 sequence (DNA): TGTGCCAGCGGGCAGACGGGAGACAATGAGCAGTTCTTC. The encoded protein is CASGQTGDNEQFF.

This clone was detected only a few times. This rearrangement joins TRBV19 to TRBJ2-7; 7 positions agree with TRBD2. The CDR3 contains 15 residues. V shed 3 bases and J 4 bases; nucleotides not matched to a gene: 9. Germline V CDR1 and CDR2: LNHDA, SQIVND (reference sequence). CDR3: CASSIGAGEYYEQYF. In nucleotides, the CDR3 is TGTGCCAGTAGTATCGGGGCGGGAGAATATTACGAGCAGTACTTC.

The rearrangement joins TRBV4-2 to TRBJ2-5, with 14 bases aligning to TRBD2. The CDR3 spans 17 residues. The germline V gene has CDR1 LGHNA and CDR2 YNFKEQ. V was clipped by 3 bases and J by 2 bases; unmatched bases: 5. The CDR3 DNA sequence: TGTGCCAGCAGCCAGGGACTAGCGGGAGTACTTCAAGAGACCCAGTACTTC. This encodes CASSQGLAGVLQETQYF.

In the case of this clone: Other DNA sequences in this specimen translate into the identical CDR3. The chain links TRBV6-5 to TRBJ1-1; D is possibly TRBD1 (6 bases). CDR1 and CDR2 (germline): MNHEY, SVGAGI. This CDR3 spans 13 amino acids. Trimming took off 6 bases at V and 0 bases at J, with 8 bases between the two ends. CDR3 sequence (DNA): TGTGCCAGCAGGACAGGTATGAACACTGAAGCTTTCTTT. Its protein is CASRTGMNTEAFF.